One sample yielded the 6 T cell receptor beta chains listed below, sequenced in a study of shared clonotypes between healthy human individuals. The assay was immunoSEQ multiplex PCR, and TCRdb's table has in-frame clones only and misses some. The sample holds about a million clones, roughly 80% seen once. Sequencing was performed on memory CD4+ T cells from PBMCs. Noted subset: CD45RA-negative fraction. Source of these receptors: a man aged 18 to 35 in good health. Some clones in this sample may be carry-over from other donors' samples.

Regarding this clone: The identical CDR3 is also encoded by other nucleotide sequences in the sample. This chain connects TRBV6-5 to TRBJ2-7; D unresolved. CDR3 length: 12 amino acids. Germline V gene data show CDR1 as MNHEY and CDR2 as SVGAGI. V lost 6 bases and J lost 2, with 8 bases in between. This chain's CDR3 is CASRGSTYEQYF. The CDR3, as DNA: TGTGCCAGCAGGGGCAGCACCTACGAGCAGTACTTC.

The genes are TRBV5-1 and TRBJ2-7; TRBD2 matches 10 bases. Losses at the gene ends were 4 bases for V and 4 bases for J; bases not matched to a gene: 8. CDR3 length equals 15 residues. The V gene's germline CDR1 is SGHRS and CDR2 YFSETQ. The CDR3 loop reads CASSGFTSGAYEQYF. CDR3 nucleotide sequence: TGCGCCAGCAGCGGCTTTACTAGCGGGGCATACGAGCAGTACTTC.

V usage is TRBV5-8 and J usage is TRBJ1-3; TRBD1 is a possible D gene (5 bases). The CDR3 is 16 residues long. V lost 4 bases to trimming and J lost 1 base, with 15 bases between them. Per the germline V gene, CDR1 is SGHTS and CDR2 is YDEGEE. DNA of the CDR3: TGTGCCAGCAGCCCGGGAGGCGGGGGATCTGGAAACACCATATATTTT. Its protein is CASSPGGGGSGNTIYF.

Ten or more counts support this clone. Additional DNA sequences in this sample encode the identical CDR3. The chain joins TRBV9 to TRBJ1-1, with no clear D. The germline V and J ends were trimmed by 0 bases and 1 base, with 4 bases remaining between them. Germline CDR1 and CDR2: SGDLS and YYNGEE. The CDR3 has 13 residues. The CDR3 is CASSVAGNTEAFF. CDR3 sequence (DNA): TGTGCCAGCAGCGTAGCAGGGAACACTGAAGCTTTCTTT.

This chain links TRBV18 with TRBJ1-1, with D unresolved. The germline V gene has CDR1 KGHSH and CDR2 LQKENI. Trimming took 0 bases from V and 5 from J, leaving 10 bases between them. This CDR3 has 14 amino acids. This chain's CDR3 is CASSPPGRRTEAFF. CDR3 coding DNA: TGTGCCAGCTCACCACCAGGGCGGAGGACTGAAGCTTTCTTT.

The V gene is TRBV5-1, the J gene TRBJ1-1; 9 bases line up with TRBD1. With V trimmed by 4 bases and J by 5 bases, 6 bases remained unmatched. The CDR3 is 14 amino acids. Germline CDR1 is SGHRS and CDR2 is YFSETQ. Here the CDR3 DNA reads TGCGCCAGCAGCCGGGGACAGGGACATACTGAAGCTTTCTTT. Encoded protein: CASSRGQGHTEAFF.